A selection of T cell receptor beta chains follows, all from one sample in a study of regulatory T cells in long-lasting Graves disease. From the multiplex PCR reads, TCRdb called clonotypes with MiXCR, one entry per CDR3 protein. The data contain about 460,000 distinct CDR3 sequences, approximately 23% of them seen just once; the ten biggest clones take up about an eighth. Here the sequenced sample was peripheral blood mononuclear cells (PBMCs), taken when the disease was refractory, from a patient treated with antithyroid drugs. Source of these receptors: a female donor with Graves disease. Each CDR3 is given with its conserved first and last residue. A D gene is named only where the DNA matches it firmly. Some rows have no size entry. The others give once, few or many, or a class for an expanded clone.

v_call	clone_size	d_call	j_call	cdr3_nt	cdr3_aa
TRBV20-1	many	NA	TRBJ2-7	TGCAGTGCTACGCACTCCTACGAGCAGTACTTC	CSATHSYEQYF
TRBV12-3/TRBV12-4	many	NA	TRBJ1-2	TGTGCCAGCAGTCCCCGATTCTACTATGGCTACACCTTC	CASSPRFYYGYTF
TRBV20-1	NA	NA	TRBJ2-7	TGCAGTGCTCAGATACCGGGACACAGGGACACCTACGAGCAGTACTTC	CSAQIPGHRDTYEQYF
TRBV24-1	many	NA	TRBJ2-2	TGTGCCACCAGTGGGGACCAGAATACCGGGGAGCTGTTTTTT	CATSGDQNTGELFF
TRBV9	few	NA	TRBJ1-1	TGTGCCAGCAGCCCAAACTTAGACAGACAAGCTTTCTTT	CASSPNLDRQAFF
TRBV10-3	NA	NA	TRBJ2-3	TGTGCCATCAGCACGGATCTGGATACGCAGTATTTT	CAISTDLDTQYF
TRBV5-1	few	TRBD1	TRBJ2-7	TGCGCCAGCAGCCCAGACAGGGCGAACTACGAGCAGTACTTC	CASSPDRANYEQYF
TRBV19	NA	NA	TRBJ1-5	TGTGCCAGTAGTATTGCCCTCAATCAGCCCCAGCATTTT	CASSIALNQPQHF
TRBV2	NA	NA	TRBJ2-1	TGTGCCAGCAAGGGGCAGCCCAATGAGCAGTTCTTC	CASKGQPNEQFF
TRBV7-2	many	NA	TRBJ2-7	TGTGCCAGCAGCTTAGAGAAGTCCCACTACGAGCAGTACTTC	CASSLEKSHYEQYF
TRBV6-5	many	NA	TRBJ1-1	TGTGCCAGCAGTTACTCGATATCAGCGATGAACACTGAAGCTTTCTTT	CASSYSISAMNTEAFF
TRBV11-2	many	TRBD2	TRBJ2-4	TGTGCCAGCAGCCCGACCTGGGGCCAGCGGGAGGGTAAAAACATTCAGTACTTC	CASSPTWGQREGKNIQYF
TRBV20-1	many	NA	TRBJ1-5	TGCAGTGCTAGAGAAGCTACAAGCAATCAGCCCCAGCATTTT	CSAREATSNQPQHF
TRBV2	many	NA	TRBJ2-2	TGTGCCAGCAGTGCCCAGGACACCGGGGAGCTGTTTTTT	CASSAQDTGELFF
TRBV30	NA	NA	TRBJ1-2	TGTGCCTGGAGTCAGGGTTCCTATGGCTACACCTTC	CAWSQGSYGYTF
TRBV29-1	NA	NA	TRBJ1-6	TGCAGCGTTGCCCAGGGAGGTAATTCACCCCTCCACTTT	CSVAQGGNSPLHF
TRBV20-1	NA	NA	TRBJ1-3	TGCAGTGCAGTGACAGGAAACACCATATATTTT	CSAVTGNTIYF
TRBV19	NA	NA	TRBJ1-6	TGTGCCAGTACGATCCGGGCCGGCGGGAATTCACCCCTCCACTTT	CASTIRAGGNSPLHF
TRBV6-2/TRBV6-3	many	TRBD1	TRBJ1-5	TGTGCCAGCAACGAACAGGGGGCAGGGCAGCCCCAGCATTTT	CASNEQGAGQPQHF
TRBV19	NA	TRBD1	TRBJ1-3	TGTGCCAGTAGTCCAGTCGGACAGGGGGCGCCTGGAAACACCATATATTTT	CASSPVGQGAPGNTIYF
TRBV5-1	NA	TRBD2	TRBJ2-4	TGCGCCAGCAGTTGGGCCGGGGGGAACATTCAGTACTTC	CASSWAGGNIQYF
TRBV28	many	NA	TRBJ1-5	TGTGCCAGCAGTTTATCTACAGGGTTTGGTCAGCCCCAGCATTTT	CASSLSTGFGQPQHF
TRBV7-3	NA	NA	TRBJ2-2	TGTGCCAGCAGCTCCTTGGCCGGGACGGGCACCGGGGAGCTGTTTTTT	CASSSLAGTGTGELFF
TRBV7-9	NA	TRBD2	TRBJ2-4	TGTGCCAGCAGCGGACCCACTAGCGGGAGGGCCAGGGGCATTCAGTACTTC	CASSGPTSGRARGIQYF
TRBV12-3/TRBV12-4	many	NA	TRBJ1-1	TGTGCCAGCAGTTTAATTGAAGCTTTCTTT	CASSLIEAFF
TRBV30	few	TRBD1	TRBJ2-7	TGTGCCTGGAGTGTGGCAGGGGGTGGCTACGAGCAGTACTTC	CAWSVAGGGYEQYF
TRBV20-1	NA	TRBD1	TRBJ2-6	TGCAGTGCTAGCGGACAGGTTGGTGGGGCCAACGTCCTGACTTTC	CSASGQVGGANVLTF
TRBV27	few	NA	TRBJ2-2	TGTGCCAGCGGGGCAGACACGAACACCGGGGAGCTGTTTTTT	CASGADTNTGELFF
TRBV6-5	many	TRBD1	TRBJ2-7	TGTGCCAGCAGTTCGGACAGGTTCTCCTACGAGCAGTACTTC	CASSSDRFSYEQYF
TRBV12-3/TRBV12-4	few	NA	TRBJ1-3	TGTGCCAGCGGAACGCGCGGAAACACCATATATTTT	CASGTRGNTIYF
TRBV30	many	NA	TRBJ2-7	TGTGCCTGGAGTGTAACCTACGAGCAGTACTTC	CAWSVTYEQYF
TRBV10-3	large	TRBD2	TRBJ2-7	TGTGCCATCAGCGACTCAGGACTAGCGGGAAAGTACTTC	CAISDSGLAGKYF
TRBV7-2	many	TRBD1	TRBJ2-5	TGTGCCAGCAGCTTAGGGGGACAGGGCTTGGAGACCCAGTACTTC	CASSLGGQGLETQYF
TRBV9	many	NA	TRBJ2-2	TGTGCCAGCCTTCCGGAACACGGGAACACCGGGGAGCTGTTTTTT	CASLPEHGNTGELFF
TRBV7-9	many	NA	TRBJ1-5	TGTGCCACCAGCGGAGGGTTAGAGCAGCCCCAGCATTTT	CATSGGLEQPQHF
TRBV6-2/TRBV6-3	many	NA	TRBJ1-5	TGTGCCAGCAGTCGAAGTTGGGTTCGGGAACACAATCAGCCCCAGCATTTT	CASSRSWVREHNQPQHF
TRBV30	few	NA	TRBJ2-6	TGTGCCTGGAGTTCCTCTGGGGCCAACGTCCTGACTTTC	CAWSSSGANVLTF
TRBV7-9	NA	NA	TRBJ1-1	TGTGCCAGCAGCTTAGTTGGGGGGGCGAACACTGAAGCCTTCTTT	CASSLVGGANTEAFF
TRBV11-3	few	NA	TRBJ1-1	TGTGCCAGCAGCCTAGTTTCTGAAGCTTTCTTT	CASSLVSEAFF
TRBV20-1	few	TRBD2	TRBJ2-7	TGCAGTGCTAGATCCCCGGGAGGAGGCGAGCAGTACTTC	CSARSPGGGEQYF
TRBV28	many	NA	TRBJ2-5	TGTGCCAGCAGTTTTCTGAAGCGATCGGGGAAAGAGACCCAGTACTTC	CASSFLKRSGKETQYF
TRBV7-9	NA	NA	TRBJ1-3	TGTGCCAGCAGCCCAATGGGACGCCTTAGCTCTGGAAACACCATATATTTT	CASSPMGRLSSGNTIYF
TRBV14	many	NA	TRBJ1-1	TGTGCCAGCCGGTGGGGCATGAACACTGAAGCTTTCTTT	CASRWGMNTEAFF
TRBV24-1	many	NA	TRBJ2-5	TGTGCCACCAGTGATTCGGCCCTAGAGACCCAGTACTTC	CATSDSALETQYF
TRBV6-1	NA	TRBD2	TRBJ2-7	TGTGCCAGCAGAGGAGCCCCGGGACTAGACCCCCTGGAGCAGTACTTC	CASRGAPGLDPLEQYF
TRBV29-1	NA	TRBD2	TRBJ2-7	TGCAGCCATGGCGGGACTAGCGGGGTTAGCTCCCACGAGCAGTACTTC	CSHGGTSGVSSHEQYF
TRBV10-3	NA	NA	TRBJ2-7	TGTGCCATCAGTGAAGCAGGGGCCTACGAGCAGTACTTC	CAISEAGAYEQYF
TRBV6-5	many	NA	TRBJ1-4	TGTGCCAGCAGTTACGGACTCAATGAAAAACTGTTTTTT	CASSYGLNEKLFF
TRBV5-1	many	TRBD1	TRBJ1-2	TGTGCCAGCAGTAGGACAGGAGTCTCTGGCTACACCTTC	CASSRTGVSGYTF